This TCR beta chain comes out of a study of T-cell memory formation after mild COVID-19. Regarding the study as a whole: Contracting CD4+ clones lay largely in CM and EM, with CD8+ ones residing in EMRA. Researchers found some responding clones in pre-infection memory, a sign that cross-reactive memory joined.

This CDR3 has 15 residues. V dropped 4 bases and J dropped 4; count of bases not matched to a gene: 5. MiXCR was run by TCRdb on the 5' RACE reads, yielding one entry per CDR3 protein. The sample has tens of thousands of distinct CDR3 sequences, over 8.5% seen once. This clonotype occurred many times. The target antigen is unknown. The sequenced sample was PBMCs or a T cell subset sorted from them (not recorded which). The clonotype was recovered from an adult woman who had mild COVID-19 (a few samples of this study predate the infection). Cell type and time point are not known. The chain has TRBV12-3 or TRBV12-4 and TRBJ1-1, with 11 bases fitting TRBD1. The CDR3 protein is CASSYTGTGGTEAFF. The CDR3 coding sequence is TGTGCCAGCAGTTACACCGGGACAGGGGGCACTGAAGCTTTCTTT.